This TCR beta chain was identified in a study of identical twins (dated by TCRdb to between 2015 and 2016). Background for the entire study: To test whether fetal clonotypes persist, this study deep-sequenced TCR alpha and beta repertoires from monozygotic twins, from unrelated adults of various ages, and from cord blood. To rule out contamination, replicate twin experiments were performed at different times with different library preparation protocols. The full study reports these points: Zero-insertion analyses could be partly confounded by invariant T cells such as MAIT and iNKT, though diverse VJ usage argued against such confounding for most clonotypes. The excess sharing between twins in beta out-of-frame sequences was weaker because fewer shared sequences reduced the signal-to-noise ratio. Out-of-frame TCR alpha sharing in monozygotic twins was systematically underestimated by recombination models, whereas sharing between unrelated individuals was in agreement with the recombination models. Fewer insertions were carried by abundant cord blood beta clonotypes; a weaker similar trend was observed in young adult naive repertoires, while no such trend was observed in memory repertoires. Conclusions relied on cross-sectional statistical analysis, since the same donors could not be followed over many years. Out-of-frame TCR alpha sequences shared between twins showed an excess of low generation-probability sequences compared with coincidental sharing between unrelated individuals.

The library was produced with 5' RACE. The sequencing machine was an Illumina HiSeq 2000. Template switching introduced a universal primer binding site; the final cDNA contained a unique molecular identifier, enabling accurate counting of TCR cDNA molecules. First-strand cDNA for TCR alpha and beta chains was synthesized from specific primers in the conserved constant-segment region. To control for contamination, each cDNA library was double barcoded with a SMART-Mk sample barcode plus Illumina barcodes. TruSeq adapter sequences along with Illumina sample barcodes were introduced in two successive PCR steps. The TCR alpha and beta cDNA libraries were sequenced on the Illumina HiSeq platform using custom primers. On the authors' methods: MiGEC processed the raw reads to extract unique molecular identifiers, while MiXCR was used to determine the CDR3 positions. Recombination models were inferred per individual with the repgenHMM and IGoR tools using an EM algorithm. The analysis of shared clonotypes was done with the tcR package in R, with sharing normalized by the product of cloneset sizes. To study raw recombination free of thymic and clonal selection effects, out-of-frame nonproductive sequences were analyzed. TCRdb cleaned the public reads at Q25 with fastp, built clones with MiXCR and kept in-frame beta chains. Every distinct CDR3 protein forms one entry, paired with its most common genes and DNA. The V and J calls here are based on TCRdb, not the publication. Across this sample there are about 920,000 distinct CDR3 sequences, with 12% seen only once. Of the sample, 1.5% to 2% is held by the ten largest clones.

All donors were healthy Caucasians. Three pairs of female monozygotic twins, all aged roughly 18 to 29 years, made up the twin cohort. RNA for TCR libraries was isolated from peripheral blood mononuclear cells. This clonotype was picked up a small number of times. What this receptor recognizes is not known. No base-level quality is on record; no much larger clone is a single base apart. These data also featured in a second study, about yellow fever vaccine responses in identical twins. As the second publication notes: According to the authors, the vaccine-induced T cell response in identical twins seemed to be partly convergent and partly specific to each individual. Focusing on identical twins, the study followed the T cell clones that responded to the vaccine, and did so with precision.

The clonotype originates from a woman aged 18-29 years in good health. The sequenced material came from PBMCs.

The CDR3 protein sequence reads: CASSPDYYEQYF. The sequence in DNA is TGCGCCAGCAGCCCCGACTACTACGAGCAGTACTTC. Here the chain combines TRBV5-1 and TRBJ2-7; TRBD2 is possibly the D segment (5 matching bases). Inclusive of the bounding cysteine and phenylalanine, the CDR3 is 12 residues long. Just CDR3 DNA is preserved here, 36 bases in frame from base 1. As encoded in the germline V gene, CDR1 is SGHRS while CDR2 is YFSETQ. V and J lose 4 bases and 3 bases, and a span of 8 bases separates them.